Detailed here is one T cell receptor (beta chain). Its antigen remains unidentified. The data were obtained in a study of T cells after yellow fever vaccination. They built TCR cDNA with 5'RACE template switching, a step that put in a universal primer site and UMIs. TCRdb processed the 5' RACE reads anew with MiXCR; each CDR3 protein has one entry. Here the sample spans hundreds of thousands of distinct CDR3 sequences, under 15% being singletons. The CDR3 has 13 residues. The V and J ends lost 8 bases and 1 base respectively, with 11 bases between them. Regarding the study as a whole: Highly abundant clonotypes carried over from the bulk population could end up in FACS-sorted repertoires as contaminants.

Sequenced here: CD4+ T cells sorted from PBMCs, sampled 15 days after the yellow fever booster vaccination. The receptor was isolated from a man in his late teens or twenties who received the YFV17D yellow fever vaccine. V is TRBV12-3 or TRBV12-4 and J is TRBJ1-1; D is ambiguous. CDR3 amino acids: CASRLMENTEAFF. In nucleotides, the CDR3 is TGTGCCAGCCGATTAATGGAGAACACTGAAGCTTTCTTT.